This T cell receptor beta chain was identified in a study of CD8+ T cells in alopecia areata. As for this clone: The antigen is undetermined.

Treatment of the sample: oral pan-JAK inhibitor, 5-10 mg twice daily. CDR3 length: 13 amino acids. Germline V gene sequence: CDR1 GTSNPN, CDR2 SVGIG (reference sequence). RNA, once extracted, was reverse transcribed into cDNA for use as the sequencing template. This table comes from immunoSEQ multiplex PCR, and its TCRdb copy is limited to in-frame clones, with some not included. Here the sample spans some 180,000 clones, approximately 51% being singletons. Study findings and constraints: Tofacitinib significantly brought down scalp clonality and expanded CD8+ clones among top 100.

This clonotype originated in a human donor with alopecia areata. Sequencing used CD8+ T cells sorted from blood, obtained around week 53, from a patient treated with tofacitinib. The J gene is TRBJ1-1, the V gene TRBV30; 9 bases match TRBD1. CDR3 DNA sequence: TGTGCGATGGGACAGGGCGGTGGCACTGAAGCTTTCTTT. It codes for CAMGQGGGTEAFF.